This is a list of T cell receptor beta chains from one sample in a study of control samples from healthy donors and cancer patients. Method: immunoSEQ multiplex PCR; TCRdb's copy keeps in-frame clones and lacks some. The sample has roughly 130,000 clones; more than 80% are singletons. The sample comprised blood. The receptors originated from a man aged 18 to 35 in good health. CDR3s include the opening cysteine and the closing phenylalanine or tryptophan. Not every row has a clone size; where given, it reads once, few, many or a size class.

CDR3 protein,V gene,clone size,J gene
CASKVAGGIHEQFF,TRBV6-5,.,TRBJ2-1
CASSPGQGTEKLFF,TRBV5-4,.,TRBJ1-4
CASSERRIYEQYF,TRBV6-5,.,TRBJ2-7
CALRTGAGGGYTF,TRBV30,once,TRBJ1-2
CATSGASTDTQYF,TRBV24-1,once,TRBJ2-3
CASSLSWGSTEAFF,TRBV7-2,.,TRBJ1-1
CASSEWGDYEQYF,TRBV2,few,TRBJ2-7
CASSDRGEQFF,TRBV2,.,TRBJ2-1
CATSVAGGTDTQYF,TRBV24-1,.,TRBJ2-3
CASSQGAGGSYNEQFF,TRBV7-6,.,TRBJ2-1
CASSQDRAGAFF,TRBV4-1,once,TRBJ1-1
CASSIDSSRTGELFF,TRBV19,.,TRBJ2-2
CASIYSPGPSGANVLTF,TRBV5-8,.,TRBJ2-6
CASSYSISSSYNEQFF,TRBV6-5,.,TRBJ2-1
CASREILLTEAFF,TRBV6-5,.,TRBJ1-1
CASSQEPAGTDTQYF,TRBV4-1,.,TRBJ2-3
CASSARTEPLISSGNTIYF,TRBV16,.,TRBJ1-3
CASSRGGSTDTQYF,TRBV3-1/TRBV3-2,.,TRBJ2-3
CASTLGRGYTDTQYF,TRBV27,.,TRBJ2-3
CASKVTGTGSNQPQHF,TRBV6-6,.,TRBJ1-5
CASSTGTGAANYGYTF,TRBV19,.,TRBJ1-2
CASSVVGTRSYNEQFF,TRBV9,.,TRBJ2-1
CASSQETQYF,TRBV3-1/TRBV3-2,.,TRBJ2-5
CASSLADGAPQKLFF,TRBV5-1,.,TRBJ1-4
CASSLEASGRVTDTQYF,TRBV7-2,.,TRBJ2-3
CASRAENSGNTIYF,TRBV5-1,.,TRBJ1-3
CAISEPPDTEAFF,TRBV10-3,.,TRBJ1-1
CSVLLAGLPNEQFF,TRBV29-1,.,TRBJ2-1
CASSDNGGGHEQYF,TRBV2,.,TRBJ2-7
CASSLAHEQFF,TRBV11-2,.,TRBJ2-1
CASSQRPLPYTDTQYF,TRBV7-2,few,TRBJ2-3
CASSRGSRSGNTIYF,TRBV28,.,TRBJ1-3
CASSLEGQGGDGYTF,TRBV27,.,TRBJ1-2
CASSQGFGPEETQYF,TRBV4-3,.,TRBJ2-5
CASSHLISNQPQHF,TRBV19,.,TRBJ1-5
CASSLRGATRGDEQYF,TRBV27,.,TRBJ2-7
CASSFIKRGTGGSPLHF,TRBV11-2,.,TRBJ1-6
CASSVGVYTEAFF,TRBV10-2,.,TRBJ1-1
CASSSGGATNEKLFF,TRBV6-5,.,TRBJ1-4
CSVQRAGGSYNEQFF,TRBV29-1,.,TRBJ2-1
CSVRAYNEQFF,TRBV20-1,once,TRBJ2-1
CASSPPVKVNTEAFF,TRBV6-2/TRBV6-3,.,TRBJ1-1
CSASGLADYNEQFF,TRBV20-1,.,TRBJ2-1
CASSLGSGANVLTF,TRBV5-1,.,TRBJ2-6
CASGTGWDLQPQHF,TRBV4-1,few,TRBJ1-5
CASRPLAGGMGGELFF,TRBV11-2,.,TRBJ2-2
CASSLAPTDASTDTQYF,TRBV7-6,once,TRBJ2-3
CASSLQYDTDTQYF,TRBV11-2,once,TRBJ2-3
CATRTGAGATEAFF,TRBV15,.,TRBJ1-1
CAWREQGMEGGRPAVYGYTF,TRBV30,.,TRBJ1-2
CSAQRRYTF,TRBV20-1,.,TRBJ1-2
CASSGQGDYGYTF,TRBV7-9,.,TRBJ1-2
CASSLGQGVNEQFF,TRBV5-4,.,TRBJ2-1
CASSLDLGQGSDEQFF,TRBV11-2,.,TRBJ2-1
CASSRPDRDQPQHF,TRBV6-8,few,TRBJ1-5
CASSKDTREQYF,TRBV6-6,.,TRBJ2-7
CASSLSGRRSAFF,TRBV7-8,.,TRBJ1-1
CASSFQGANTEAFF,TRBV5-1,.,TRBJ1-1
CATYGGTEAFF,TRBV28,once,TRBJ1-1